These 2 T cell receptor beta chains were all obtained from the same sample, sequenced in a study of regulatory T cells in long-lasting Graves disease. Time point of the sample: newly diagnosed GD, antithyroid drugs for less than 3 months. PBMCs provided the RNA from which the TCR library was made. Assembly of TCR beta libraries relied on iRepertoire HTBI primers together with Arm-PCR of CDR3 regions. In TCRdb, the multiplex PCR reads were re-called with MiXCR into one record per CDR3 protein. In the table there are 520,000 or so distinct CDR3 sequences, 9.5% to 15% of which are singletons. The data were also submitted as part of a second study, on T cells in Graves' hyperthyroidism and ophthalmopathy.

The sequenced sample was peripheral blood mononuclear cells (PBMCs), obtained at new diagnosis, from a patient treated with antithyroid drugs. The receptors stem from a woman under 40 with Graves disease.

A few counts support this clonotype. The chain couples TRBV30 to TRBJ1-2, with D unclear. CDR1 GTSNPN and CDR2 SVGIG come from the germline V gene (reference sequence). V lost 0 bases, J lost 0 bases, and 5 bases lay in between. The CDR3 sequence is 13 residues long. The CDR3 DNA reads TGTGCCTGGAGTGTGCCACCTAACTATGGCTACACCTTC. Translated, it gives CAWSVPPNYGYTF.

This clonotype was recorded at least ten times. The V call is TRBV28, the J call TRBJ1-3, with 7 positions matching TRBD1. This CDR3 is built from 14 residues. Germline CDR1 MDHEN, CDR2 SYDVKM. Trimming took 5 bases from V and 5 from J; bases not matched to a gene: 6. The DNA of the CDR3 is TGTGCCAGCAGTCATAAGGGACAGCGAAACACCATATATTTT. Encoded protein: CASSHKGQRNTIYF.